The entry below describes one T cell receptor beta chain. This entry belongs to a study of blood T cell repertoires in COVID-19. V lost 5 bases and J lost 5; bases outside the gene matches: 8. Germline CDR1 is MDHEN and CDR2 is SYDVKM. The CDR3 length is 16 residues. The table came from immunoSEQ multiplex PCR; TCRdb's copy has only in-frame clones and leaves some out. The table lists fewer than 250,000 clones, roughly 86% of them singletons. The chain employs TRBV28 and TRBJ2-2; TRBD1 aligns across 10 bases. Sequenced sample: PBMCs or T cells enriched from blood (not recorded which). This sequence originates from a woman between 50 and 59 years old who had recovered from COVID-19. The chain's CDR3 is CASSLIRTGGTGELFF. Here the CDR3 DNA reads TGTGCCAGCAGTCTCATACGGACAGGGGGTACCGGGGAGCTGTTTTTT.